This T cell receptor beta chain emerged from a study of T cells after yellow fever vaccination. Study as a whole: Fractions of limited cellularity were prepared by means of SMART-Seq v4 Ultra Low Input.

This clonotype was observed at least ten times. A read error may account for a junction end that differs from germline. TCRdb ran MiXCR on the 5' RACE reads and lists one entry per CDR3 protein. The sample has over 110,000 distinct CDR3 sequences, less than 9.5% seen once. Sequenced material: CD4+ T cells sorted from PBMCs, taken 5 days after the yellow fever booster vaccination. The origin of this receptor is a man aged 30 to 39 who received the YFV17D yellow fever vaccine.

CDR3 region: CAISGSPGGRIF. In DNA form, the CDR3 reads TGTGCCATCAGTGGATCACCGGGAGGTAGGATCTTC. The rearrangement uses TRBV10-3 and TRBJ2-1; 7 bases fit TRBD2. The CDR3 is made up of 12 amino acids. Germline V gene lookup returns CDR1 ENHRY and CDR2 SYGVKD.